The subject of this entry is one T cell receptor (beta chain). Its target is unknown. The data stem from a study of cytomegalovirus exposure and HLA in healthy donors. Study observations and caveats: Analyzed later, most CMV-associated TCR beta chains appeared HLA-restricted. Donor immune exposure was known only as CMV serostatus. Reports indicated that the classifier achieved high specificity and sensitivity in diagnosing cytomegalovirus status.

PCR was performed using 60 Vbeta and 13 Jbeta primers. Sequencing was performed with immunoSEQ multiplex PCR; in TCRdb, only in-frame clones are kept and a portion is missing. This table has 100,000 to 120,000 clones, 82% appearing once. Germline lookup yields CDR1 MNHEY and CDR2 SVGAGI. This CDR3 is built from 12 residues. V was clipped by 8 bases and J by 4 bases; unmatched bases: 4. Though nominally healthy at sampling, donors likely had unrecorded immune exposures. This chain links TRBV6-5 with TRBJ2-5; 7 bases fit TRBD2. The sample comprised PBMCs. The TCR comes from a young woman in good health and CMV-seronegative. The CDR3 nucleotides read TGTGCCAGCGTATCGGGGGGAGAGACCCAGTACTTC. Translating gives CASVSGGETQYF.